The clone carrying this T cell receptor beta chain appeared once. The sample comes from a study of T cell changes during pregnancy in multiple sclerosis. TCRdb keeps only in-frame clones here, not all; method: immunoSEQ multiplex PCR. The table shows about 59,000 clones, with 90% occurring only once. The receptor was derived from a female donor in good health, enrolled as a control in a pregnancy study. This material consisted of peripheral blood, taken in the third trimester of pregnancy.

The CDR3 nucleotides are TGTGCCAGCTCACCATCGACAGGGAACACCGGGGAGCTGTTTTTT. Its protein product is CASSPSTGNTGELFF. This chain links TRBV18 with TRBJ2-2; possible D gene TRBD1, 6 bases. This CDR3 has 15 amino acids. Germline-derived CDR1 and CDR2 are KGHSH and LQKENI. The V end was cut by 2 bases, the J end by 1 base, with 8 bases between.